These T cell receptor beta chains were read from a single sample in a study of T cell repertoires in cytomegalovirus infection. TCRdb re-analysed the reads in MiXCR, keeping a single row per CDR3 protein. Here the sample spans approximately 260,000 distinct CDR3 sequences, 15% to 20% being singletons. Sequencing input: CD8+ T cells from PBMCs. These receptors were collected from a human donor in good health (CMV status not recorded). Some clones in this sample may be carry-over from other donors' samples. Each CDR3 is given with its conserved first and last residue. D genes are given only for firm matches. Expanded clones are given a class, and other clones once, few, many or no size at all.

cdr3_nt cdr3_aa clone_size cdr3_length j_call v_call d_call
TGTGCCAGCAGTGTATGGACCGTGGTGAACACTGAAGCTATCTTT CASSVWTVVNTEAIF - 15 TRBJ1-1 TRBV28 -
TGTGCCAGCAGCCTCCGGGGGGGGCATAAATCAGTGTTCTTC CASSLRGGHKSVFF many 14 TRBJ2-5 TRBV6-2/TRBV6-3 TRBD2
TGTGCCAGCAGGACAGGGCTCGGCAATCAGCCCCAGCATTTT CASRTGLGNQPQHF few 14 TRBJ1-5 TRBV2 TRBD1
TGTGCCAGCAGCTTAGAGGAGACCCAGTACTTC CASSLEETQYF many 11 TRBJ2-5 TRBV11-2 -
TGTGCCAGCAGTGCTCCCAGCTCCGGGACTAGCGGGGGGTCCTACAATGAGCAGTTCTTC CASSAPSSGTSGGSYNEQFF many 20 TRBJ2-1 TRBV28 TRBD2
TGCAGCGTTGACGCGACCCCAGGGGGCGAGACAGATACGCAGTATTTT CSVDATPGGETDTQYF many 16 TRBJ2-3 TRBV29-1 TRBD1
TGTGCCAGCAGTTACATGGGAGTGAACACTGAAGCTTTCTTT CASSYMGVNTEAFF - 14 TRBJ1-1 TRBV6-2/TRBV6-3 -
TGTGCCAGTGGCGGTGGATTTAATGAAAAACTGTTTTTT CASGGGFNEKLFF many 13 TRBJ1-4 TRBV19 -
TGTGCCAGCAGTTTGGGACAGGGGGTTTTAGTGACCCAGTACTTC CASSLGQGVLVTQYF few 15 TRBJ2-5 TRBV6-5 TRBD1
TGTGCCAGCAGTTTAGAAGAGACAGGGTGGATCACCGGGGAGCTGTTTTTT CASSLEETGWITGELFF - 17 TRBJ2-2 TRBV12-3/TRBV12-4 TRBD1
TGTGCCAGCAGTTTTGGGGTCCGGGACAGCACAGATACGCAGTATTTT CASSFGVRDSTDTQYF - 16 TRBJ2-3 TRBV28 -
TGCGCCAGCAGCTGGGGACTAGCGGGACCTTACAATGAGCAGTTCTTC CASSWGLAGPYNEQFF many 16 TRBJ2-1 TRBV5-1 TRBD2
TGTGCCAGCACCCCCGGCGTCGATTCCCAAGAGACCCAGTACTTC CASTPGVDSQETQYF - 15 TRBJ2-5 TRBV27 -
TGTGCCAGCAGCGGGTTAAGCGGGGGCCTCTATGAGCAGTTCTTC CASSGLSGGLYEQFF many 15 TRBJ2-1 TRBV7-8 TRBD2
TGTGCCAGCAGCTTAGGGGGACAGGGGACGCAGCAGTACTTC CASSLGGQGTQQYF many 14 TRBJ2-7 TRBV7-9 TRBD1
TGCGCCAGCAGCCATGGCCCCGGCGGAGACAACTCCTACAATGAGCAGTTCTTC CASSHGPGGDNSYNEQFF few 18 TRBJ2-1 TRBV4-3 -
TGTGCCAGCAGGATGTTGGGTTCCTACAATGAGCAGTTCTTC CASRMLGSYNEQFF many 14 TRBJ2-1 TRBV28 -
TGTGCCAGCAGACCGGACACAGGTCCCTCACCCCTCCACTTT CASRPDTGPSPLHF many 14 TRBJ1-6 TRBV7-6 -
TGTGCCAGCAGCCTGGCCGAGCACCATGGCTACACCTTC CASSLAEHHGYTF few 13 TRBJ1-2 TRBV7-9 -
TGCAGTGCTAGAGATGTCGCCAGGGGGTTTAGCAATCAGCCCCAGCATTTT CSARDVARGFSNQPQHF few 17 TRBJ1-5 TRBV20-1 TRBD1
TGTGCCAGCAGCTTAGCGTTACAGGGGGCACATCCTGGGGCCAACGTCCTGACTTTC CASSLALQGAHPGANVLTF - 19 TRBJ2-6 TRBV7-2 TRBD1
TGTGCCAGCAGTTCAGCACATCAGCCCCAGCATTTT CASSSAHQPQHF - 12 TRBJ1-5 TRBV28 -
TGTGCCAGCAGTTTGGCGGGTAGCTATGGCTACACCTTC CASSLAGSYGYTF few 13 TRBJ1-2 TRBV27 -
TGCGCCAGCAGCCCCGGACCAAAGGGCCAGGAGCAGTACTTC CASSPGPKGQEQYF few 14 TRBJ2-7 TRBV4-1 -
TGTGCCAGCAGCTCAGAGGGGGGGCGACGGACACAAGCTCGGACCCAGTACTTC CASSSEGGRRTQARTQYF many 18 TRBJ2-5 TRBV11-2 -
TGTGCTAGTGCTGGAGGAGCGGGCACTGAAGCTTTCTTT CASAGGAGTEAFF many 13 TRBJ1-1 TRBV12-5 -
TGTGCCAGCAGCTTAGTACCTTCGGCAGATACGCAGTATTTT CASSLVPSADTQYF many 14 TRBJ2-3 TRBV7-8 -
TGCAGTGCTAGGGACCTGGCGAACACCGGGGAGCTGTTTTTT CSARDLANTGELFF - 14 TRBJ2-2 TRBV20-1 -
TGTGCCAGCACCGGTGCCGGCGCAGATACGCAGTATTTT CASTGAGADTQYF many 13 TRBJ2-3 TRBV12-3/TRBV12-4 -
TGTGCCAGCGCAGGGGAGTTACGTTGGGAGCAGTACTTC CASAGELRWEQYF many 13 TRBJ2-7 TRBV28 -
TGTGCCAGCAGCACCGCCGGGACTAGCGGGGATATTCCCTACAATGAGCAGTTCTTC CASSTAGTSGDIPYNEQFF many 19 TRBJ2-1 TRBV7-6 TRBD2
TGTGCCAGTAGTATTGGGACAGTGATCTCCTACGAGCAGTACTTC CASSIGTVISYEQYF - 15 TRBJ2-7 TRBV19 TRBD1
TGTGCCAGCAGAAGGGGAGGTGGCTACACCTTC CASRRGGGYTF - 11 TRBJ1-2 TRBV6-2/TRBV6-3 -
TGTGCCAGCAGCTACCGACAGGGGTACCAAGAGACCCAGTACTTC CASSYRQGYQETQYF - 15 TRBJ2-5 TRBV7-9 TRBD1
TGTGCCAGCCCCCGAGGACAGGCAGATACGCAGTATTTT CASPRGQADTQYF - 13 TRBJ2-3 TRBV2 TRBD1
TGTGCCAGCAGCTCCACGGATGGCCGGGAGACCCAGTACTTC CASSSTDGRETQYF - 14 TRBJ2-5 TRBV7-4 -
TGTGCCAGCAGCTGGGACAGGGTCCCCTACGAGCAGTACTTC CASSWDRVPYEQYF many 14 TRBJ2-7 TRBV7-9 TRBD1
TGCAGTGTGTCCGGGACAGGGACTCCAAACTATGGCTACACCTTC CSVSGTGTPNYGYTF few 15 TRBJ1-2 TRBV20-1 TRBD1
TGTGCCAGCAGTTACCTGGTTGGCGAGCAGTACTTC CASSYLVGEQYF - 12 TRBJ2-7 TRBV6-2/TRBV6-3 -
TGTGCCAGCAGCCACACCGGGACAGGGTTTAGGGGATATAATTCACCCCTCCACTTT CASSHTGTGFRGYNSPLHF many 19 TRBJ1-6 TRBV7-9 TRBD1
TGTGCCAGCAGCTCCGGTTGGGGGGCGGGGGAGCTGTTTTTT CASSSGWGAGELFF few 14 TRBJ2-2 TRBV11-3 -
TGCGCCAGCAGCTCGAACCCAGGACAGGCGTTTCCTGAAGCTTTCTTT CASSSNPGQAFPEAFF few 16 TRBJ1-1 TRBV5-1 TRBD1
TGTGCCAGCACCATCATGTATAGCGATCACGGCTACACCTTC CASTIMYSDHGYTF many 14 TRBJ1-2 TRBV7-2 -
TGTGCCAGCAGCGTTGGAGGGGCGCCCAATCAGCCCCAGCATTTT CASSVGGAPNQPQHF - 15 TRBJ1-5 TRBV9 -
TGTGCCAGCAGCCAGACAGAGGATCAGCCCCAGCATTTT CASSQTEDQPQHF many 13 TRBJ1-5 TRBV7-6 -